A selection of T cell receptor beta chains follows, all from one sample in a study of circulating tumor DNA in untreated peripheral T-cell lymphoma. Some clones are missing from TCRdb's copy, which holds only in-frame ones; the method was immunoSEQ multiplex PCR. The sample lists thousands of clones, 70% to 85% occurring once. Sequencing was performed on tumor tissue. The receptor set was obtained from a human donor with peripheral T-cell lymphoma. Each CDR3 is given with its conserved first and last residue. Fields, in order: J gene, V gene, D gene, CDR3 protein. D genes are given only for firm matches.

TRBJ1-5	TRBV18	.	CASSTDTNQPQHF
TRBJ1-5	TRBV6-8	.	CASSPENNQPQHF
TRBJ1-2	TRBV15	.	CATSRVPSTYGYTF
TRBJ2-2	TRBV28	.	CASRKRLDREGELFF
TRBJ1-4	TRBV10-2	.	CASRTSNRGEKLFF
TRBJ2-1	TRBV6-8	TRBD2	CASSGPSGTEQFF
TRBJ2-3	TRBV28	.	CASSLYLAGDTDTQYF
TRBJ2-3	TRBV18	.	CASSPPPSTDTQYF
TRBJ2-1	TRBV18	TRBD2	CASSPVAGDHNEQFF
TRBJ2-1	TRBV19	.	CASSINQINEQFF
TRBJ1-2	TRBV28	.	CASSVHIVYHGYTF
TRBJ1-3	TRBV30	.	CAWSGDAGNTIYF
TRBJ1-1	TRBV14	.	CASSQTWTVRALNTEAFF
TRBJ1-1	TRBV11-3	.	CASSYVYRGSTEAFF
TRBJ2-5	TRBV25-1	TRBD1	CASSEFTHRTGGRETQYF
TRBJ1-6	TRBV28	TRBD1	CASSPGQTYNSPLHF
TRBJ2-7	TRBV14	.	CASSQGGALYEQYF
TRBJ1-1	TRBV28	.	CASSPLAANTEAFF
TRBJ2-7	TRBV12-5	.	CASTGQRLGEQYF
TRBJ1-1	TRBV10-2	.	CASSEKGNTEAFF
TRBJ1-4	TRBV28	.	CASSFQERGSEKLFF
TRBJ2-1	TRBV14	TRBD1	CASALTRGGRGNEQFF
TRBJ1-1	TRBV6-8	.	CANRRPGNTEAFF
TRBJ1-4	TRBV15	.	CATSRSRGNEKLFF